This is a list of T cell receptor beta chains from one sample in a study of OX40 agonist ivuxolimab in advanced cancers. Libraries were prepared by immunoSEQ multiplex PCR; TCRdb keeps only in-frame clonotypes and omits some of them. The sample yields about 50,000 clones, around 83% seen once. The sequenced sample was CD4+ or CD8+ T cells sorted from blood, obtained in a trial of the OX40 agonist ivuxolimab. The receptors derive from an adult with an advanced solid tumor such as melanoma, head and neck, liver or kidney cancer. Both conserved end residues are part of each CDR3. Fields, in order: CDR3 protein, CDR3 DNA, D gene, J gene, clone size, V gene. A D gene is named only where the DNA matches it firmly. Clone size is stated in some rows and not others, as once, few, many or a class when expanded.

CATSRDIQASYEQYF	TGTGCCACCAGCAGAGATATACAAGCGTCCTACGAGCAGTACTTC	-	TRBJ2-7	-	TRBV15
CASRVAGDRNEQFF	TGCGCCAGCAGAGTAGCGGGAGACAGGAATGAGCAGTTCTTC	TRBD2	TRBJ2-1	few	TRBV5-1
CARGRGNQPQHF	TGTGCCAGGGGGAGGGGGAACCAGCCCCAGCATTTT	-	TRBJ1-5	few	TRBV2
CASTIAGAGSPQHF	TGTGCCAGCACCATCGCGGGAGCTGGCTCTCCCCAGCATTTT	-	TRBJ1-5	-	TRBV2
CASSMTGYGNTIYF	TGCGCCAGCAGCATGACAGGTTACGGAAACACCATATATTTT	-	TRBJ1-3	-	TRBV5-1
CASSLDTNTQYF	TGTGCCAGCAGCTTGGACACCAATACGCAGTATTTT	-	TRBJ2-3	-	TRBV7-8
CASRGGDGQMNTEAFF	TGCGCCAGCAGAGGAGGGGACGGTCAGATGAACACTGAAGCTTTCTTT	-	TRBJ1-1	few	TRBV5-1
CATMTAPGETQYF	TGTGCCACCATGACAGCTCCAGGAGAGACCCAGTACTTC	-	TRBJ2-5	-	TRBV19
CASSPPTGSVTEAFF	TGTGCCAGCAGTCCCCCAACAGGGAGTGTCACTGAAGCTTTCTTT	-	TRBJ1-1	-	TRBV28
CASSLKTGGTEAFF	TGTGCCAGCAGTCTTAAGACAGGGGGCACTGAAGCTTTCTTT	TRBD1	TRBJ1-1	-	TRBV6-6
CASSPLGVEQFF	TGTGCCAGCAGCCCCCTAGGGGTCGAGCAGTTCTTC	-	TRBJ2-1	-	TRBV7-2
CASSLGTEEQYF	TGCGCCAGCAGCCTAGGGACAGAGGAGCAGTACTTC	TRBD1	TRBJ2-7	-	TRBV5-1
CASSPGPTGDQPQHF	TGTGCCAGCAGCCCCGGGCCGACCGGGGATCAGCCCCAGCATTTT	-	TRBJ1-5	few	TRBV7-6
CASSVSGGSEQYF	TGTGCCAGCAGCGTAAGCGGTGGTTCCGAGCAGTACTTC	-	TRBJ2-7	-	TRBV9
CASSGMGYTEAFF	TGTGCCAGCAGCGGAATGGGGTACACTGAAGCTTTCTTT	-	TRBJ1-1	once	TRBV5-5
CASSQDEGERNEQFF	TGCGCCAGCAGCCAAGACGAGGGAGAAAGAAATGAGCAGTTCTTC	-	TRBJ2-1	-	TRBV4-1
CASFRDISEAFF	TGTGCCAGTTTCCGGGACATATCCGAAGCTTTCTTT	-	TRBJ1-1	-	TRBV7-9
CASRLTSGRASSEQYF	TGTGCCAGCAGGCTGACTAGCGGGAGGGCCTCGTCCGAGCAGTACTTC	TRBD2	TRBJ2-7	-	TRBV2
CASSARVGTDTQYF	TGTGCCAGCAGCGCACGGGTGGGGACAGATACGCAGTATTTT	-	TRBJ2-3	-	TRBV7-2
CASSLEETQYF	TGTGCCAGCAGCTTGGAAGAGACCCAGTACTTC	-	TRBJ2-5	-	TRBV5-6
CASSLGQGPYGYTF	TGTGCCAGCAGCTTAGGGCAGGGCCCCTATGGCTACACCTTC	-	TRBJ1-2	-	TRBV7-2
CASSSGGRNGYTF	TGTGCCAGCAGTTCCGGGGGGCGAAATGGCTACACCTTC	-	TRBJ1-2	-	TRBV6-6
CASSERGRGTDTQYF	TGTGCCAGCAGCGAGAGGGGGCGTGGCACAGATACGCAGTATTTT	TRBD1	TRBJ2-3	-	TRBV28
CASTQRVQREGYNEQFF	TGTGCCAGCACCCAAAGGGTCCAGCGGGAGGGTTACAATGAGCAGTTCTTC	TRBD2	TRBJ2-1	-	TRBV2
CASSIEVAGYGYTF	TGTGCCAGCAGCATAGAGGTTGCGGGGTATGGCTACACCTTC	-	TRBJ1-2	few	TRBV7-9
CASSRTENNSPLHF	TGTGCCAGCAGTAGGACAGAAAATAATTCACCCCTCCACTTT	-	TRBJ1-6	-	TRBV6-4
CASSQGAYEQYF	TGTGCCAGCAGTCAGGGGGCTTACGAGCAGTACTTC	TRBD1	TRBJ2-7	-	TRBV6-5
CASSLGGEPYREQFF	TGTGCCAGCAGCTTGGGAGGGGAGCCTTATAGGGAGCAGTTCTTC	-	TRBJ2-1	-	TRBV5-5
CASSYTGTGSYEQYF	TGTGCCAGCAGCTACACCGGGACGGGCTCCTACGAGCAGTACTTC	-	TRBJ2-7	-	TRBV7-8
CASSIRIQGDIQYF	TGTGCCAGCAGCATACGCATCCAGGGAGACATTCAGTACTTC	-	TRBJ2-4	-	TRBV7-8
CASSWTGGSGANVLTF	TGTGCCAGCAGTTGGACAGGGGGCTCCGGGGCCAACGTCCTGACTTTC	TRBD1	TRBJ2-6	-	TRBV6-5
CAWSSRAGGNTDTQYF	TGTGCCTGGAGCTCTAGAGCGGGAGGGAACACAGATACGCAGTATTTT	TRBD2	TRBJ2-3	-	TRBV30
CSAGTNSGNTIYF	TGCAGCGCCGGAACCAACTCTGGAAACACCATATATTTT	-	TRBJ1-3	-	TRBV29-1
CASSSRTYEAFF	TGTGCCAGCAGTTCCCGGACATATGAAGCTTTCTTT	-	TRBJ1-1	-	TRBV6-5
CAIGGQGDQPQHF	TGTGCCATCGGGGGACAGGGGGATCAGCCCCAGCATTTT	TRBD1	TRBJ1-5	-	TRBV10-3
CASSLAQTGRNTEAFF	TGTGCCAGCAGCTTAGCCCAGACAGGCCGGAACACTGAAGCTTTCTTT	-	TRBJ1-1	-	TRBV7-9
CASSLGGLSSDGYTF	TGTGCCAGTAGCCTTGGGGGCCTCTCCTCTGATGGCTACACCTTC	-	TRBJ1-2	-	TRBV19
CASSPDREAVPNEKLFF	TGTGCCAGCAGCCCGGACAGGGAGGCGGTTCCGAACGAAAAACTGTTTTTT	TRBD1	TRBJ1-4	few	TRBV28
CASSIKSVASNTEAFF	TGTGCCAGTAGTATTAAAAGTGTGGCCTCGAACACTGAAGCTTTCTTT	-	TRBJ1-1	-	TRBV19
CASSQGYADRRNTIYF	TGCGCCAGCAGCCAAGGGTACGCGGACAGAAGAAACACCATATATTTT	-	TRBJ1-3	-	TRBV4-3
CASNWDGETGELFF	TGTGCCAGCAACTGGGACGGAGAAACCGGGGAGCTGTTTTTT	-	TRBJ2-2	-	TRBV6-1
CATKRGANSGNTIYF	TGCGCCACTAAGCGGGGGGCCAACTCTGGAAACACCATATATTTT	-	TRBJ1-3	-	TRBV10-2
CASSEGNYEQYF	TGTGCCAGCAGTGAAGGGAACTACGAGCAGTACTTC	-	TRBJ2-7	-	TRBV2
CASSPAGTSRLPEQYF	TGTGCCAGCAGTCCGGCCGGGACTAGCCGACTTCCCGAGCAGTACTTC	TRBD2	TRBJ2-7	-	TRBV2
CASSSLPGTAGQPQHF	TGTGCCAGCAGTTCCCTCCCCGGGACAGCCGGCCAGCCCCAGCATTTT	TRBD1	TRBJ1-5	-	TRBV27